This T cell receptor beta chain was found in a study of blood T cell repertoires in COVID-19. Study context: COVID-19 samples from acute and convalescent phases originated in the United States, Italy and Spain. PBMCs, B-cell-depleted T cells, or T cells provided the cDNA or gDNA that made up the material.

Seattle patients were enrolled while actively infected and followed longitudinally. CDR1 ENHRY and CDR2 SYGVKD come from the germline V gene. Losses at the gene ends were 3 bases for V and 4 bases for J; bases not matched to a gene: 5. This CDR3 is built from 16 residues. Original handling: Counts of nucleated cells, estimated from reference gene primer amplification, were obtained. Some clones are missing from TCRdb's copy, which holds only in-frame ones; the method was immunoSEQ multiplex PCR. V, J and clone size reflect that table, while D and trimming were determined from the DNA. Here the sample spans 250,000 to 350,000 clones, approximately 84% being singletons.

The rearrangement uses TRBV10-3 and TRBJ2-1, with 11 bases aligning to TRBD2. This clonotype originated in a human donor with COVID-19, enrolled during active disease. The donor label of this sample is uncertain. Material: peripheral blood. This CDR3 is CAISEPGTSGYNEQFF. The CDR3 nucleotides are TGTGCCATCAGTGAACCGGGGACTAGCGGATACAATGAGCAGTTCTTC.